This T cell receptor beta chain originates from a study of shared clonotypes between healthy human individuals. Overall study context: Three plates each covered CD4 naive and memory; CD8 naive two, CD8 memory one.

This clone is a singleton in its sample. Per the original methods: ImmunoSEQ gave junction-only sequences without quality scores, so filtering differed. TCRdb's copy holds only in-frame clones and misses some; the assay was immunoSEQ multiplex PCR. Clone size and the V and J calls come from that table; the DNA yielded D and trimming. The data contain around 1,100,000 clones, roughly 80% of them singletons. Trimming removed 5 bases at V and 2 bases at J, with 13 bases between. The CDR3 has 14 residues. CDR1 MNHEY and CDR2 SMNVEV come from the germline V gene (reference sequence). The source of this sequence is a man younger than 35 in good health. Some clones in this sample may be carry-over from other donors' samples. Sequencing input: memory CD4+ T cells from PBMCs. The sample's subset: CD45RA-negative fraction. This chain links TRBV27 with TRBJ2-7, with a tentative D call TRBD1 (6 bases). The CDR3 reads CASSARTAPYEQYF. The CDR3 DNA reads TGTGCCAGCAGTGCCCGGACAGCGCCCTACGAGCAGTACTTC.